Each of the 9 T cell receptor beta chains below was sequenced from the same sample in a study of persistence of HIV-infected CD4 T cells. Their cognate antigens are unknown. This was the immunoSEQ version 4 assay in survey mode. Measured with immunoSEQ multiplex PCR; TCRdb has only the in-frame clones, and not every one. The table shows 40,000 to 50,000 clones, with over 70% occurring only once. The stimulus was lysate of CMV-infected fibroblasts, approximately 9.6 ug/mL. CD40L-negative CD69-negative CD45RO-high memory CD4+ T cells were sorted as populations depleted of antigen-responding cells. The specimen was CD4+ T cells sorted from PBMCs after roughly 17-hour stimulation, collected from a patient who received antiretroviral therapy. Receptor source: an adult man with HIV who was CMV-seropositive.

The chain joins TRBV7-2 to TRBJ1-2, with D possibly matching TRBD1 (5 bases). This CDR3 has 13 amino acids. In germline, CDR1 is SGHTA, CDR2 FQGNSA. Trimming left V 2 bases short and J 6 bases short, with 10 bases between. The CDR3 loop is CASSLQGKDGYTF. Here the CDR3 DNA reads TGTGCCAGCAGCTTACAGGGAAAGGATGGCTACACCTTC. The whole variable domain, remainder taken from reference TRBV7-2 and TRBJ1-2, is GAGVSQSPSNKVTEKGKDVELRCDPISGHTALYWYRQSLGQGLEFLIYFQGNSAPDKSGLPSDRFSAERTGGSVSTLTIQRTQQEDSAVYLCASSLQGKDGYTFGSGTRLTVV.

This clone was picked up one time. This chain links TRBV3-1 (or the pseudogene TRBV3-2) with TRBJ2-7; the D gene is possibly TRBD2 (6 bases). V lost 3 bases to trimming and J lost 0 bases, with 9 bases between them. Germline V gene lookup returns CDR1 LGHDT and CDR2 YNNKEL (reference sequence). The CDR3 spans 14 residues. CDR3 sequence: CASSHWTTSYEQYF. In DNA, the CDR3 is TGTGCCAGCAGCCATTGGACTACCTCCTACGAGCAGTACTTC.

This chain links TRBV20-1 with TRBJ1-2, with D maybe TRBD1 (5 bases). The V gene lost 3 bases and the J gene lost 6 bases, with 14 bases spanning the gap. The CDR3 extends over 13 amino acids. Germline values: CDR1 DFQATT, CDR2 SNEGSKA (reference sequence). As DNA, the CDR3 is TGCAGTGCTAGTAGGGGAAATAGGGATGGCTACACCTTC. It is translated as CSASRGNRDGYTF.

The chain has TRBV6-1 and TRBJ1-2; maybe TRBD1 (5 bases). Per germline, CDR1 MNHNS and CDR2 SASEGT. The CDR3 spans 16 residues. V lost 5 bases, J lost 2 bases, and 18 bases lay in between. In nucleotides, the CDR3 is TGTGCCAGCAGTCAAGGCCGCGAAACAGGCAACTATGGCTACACCTTC. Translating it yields CASSQGRETGNYGYTF.

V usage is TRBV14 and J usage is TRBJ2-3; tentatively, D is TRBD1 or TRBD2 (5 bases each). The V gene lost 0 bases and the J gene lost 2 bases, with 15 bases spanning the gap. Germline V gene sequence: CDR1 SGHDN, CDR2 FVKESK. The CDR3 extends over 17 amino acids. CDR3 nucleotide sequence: TGTGCCAGCAGCCAAGATCGTTATCGGGGCTTCACAGATACGCAGTATTTT. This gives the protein CASSQDRYRGFTDTQYF.

CDR3 residues: CATRGSGRALYNEQFF. CDR3 DNA: TGTGCCACCAGGGGTAGCGGGAGGGCCTTGTACAATGAGCAGTTCTTC. V gene TRBV15 combines with J gene TRBJ2-1, with TRBD2 identical over 11 bases. Germline loops: CDR1 LNHNV, CDR2 YYDKDF (reference sequence). V shed 6 bases, J shed 4 bases, and the junction held 8 bases outside the gene matches. This CDR3 has 16 residues.

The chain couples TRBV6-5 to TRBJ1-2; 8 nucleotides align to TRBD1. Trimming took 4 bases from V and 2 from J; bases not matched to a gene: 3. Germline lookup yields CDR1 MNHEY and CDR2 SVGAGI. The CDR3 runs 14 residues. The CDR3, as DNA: TGTGCCAGCAGTTCACGGACAGGGAACTATGGCTACACCTTC. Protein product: CASSSRTGNYGYTF.

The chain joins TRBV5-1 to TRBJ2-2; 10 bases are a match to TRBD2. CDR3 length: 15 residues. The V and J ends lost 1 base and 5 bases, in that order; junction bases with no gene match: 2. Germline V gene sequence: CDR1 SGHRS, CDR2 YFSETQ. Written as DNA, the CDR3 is TGCGCCAGCAGCTTGACTAGCGGGACTACCGGGGAGCTGTTTTTT. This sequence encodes CASSLTSGTTGELFF.

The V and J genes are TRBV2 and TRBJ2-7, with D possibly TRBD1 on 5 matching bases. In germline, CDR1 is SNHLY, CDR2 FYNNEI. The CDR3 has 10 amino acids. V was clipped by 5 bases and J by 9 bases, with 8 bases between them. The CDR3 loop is CASSLGVQYF. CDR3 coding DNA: TGTGCCAGCAGTCTAGGGGTGCAGTACTTC.